Each of the 32 T cell receptor beta chains below was sequenced from the same sample in a study of T cells after posttransplantation cyclophosphamide. Clones were sequenced by immunoSEQ multiplex PCR, and TCRdb holds only the in-frame ones, with some missing. The repertoire holds 15,000 to 18,000 clones, roughly 84% seen once, with 5% to 6% in the top ten. Controls had myeloablative marrow grafts with methotrexate and calcineurin inhibitor, sampled at 1 year. The material was PBMCs, obtained 350 to 400 days after allogeneic stem cell transplant with calcineurin inhibitor and methotrexate. These receptors all come from a male patient aged 18 to 35 who received an allogeneic stem cell transplant from a related donor, was CMV-positive, and had no GVHD. The T cells may partly be graft donor cells.

This chain connects TRBV4-1 to TRBJ2-5; 9 positions match TRBD2. The junction had 6 bases not matched to a gene; V was cut back by 4 bases and J by 0 bases. Germline CDR1 MGHRA, CDR2 YSYEKL. This CDR3 contains 16 residues. CDR3 in amino acids: CASSPFSSGDQETQYF. CDR3 sequence (DNA): TGCGCCAGCAGCCCTTTCTCTAGCGGGGACCAAGAGACCCAGTACTTC.

This chain uses TRBV5-1 with TRBJ2-3; a possible D gene is TRBD2 (6 bases). Trimming shortened V by 5 bases and J by 0 bases, and 10 bases separated the two germline ends. The length of the CDR3 is 14 residues. Germline CDR1 and CDR2: SGHRS and YFSETQ. Here the CDR3 DNA reads TGCGCCAGCAGTTCTAGCGTTAGCACAGATACGCAGTATTTT. It translates to CASSSSVSTDTQYF.

In its sample, this clone was seen a few times. The chain recombines TRBV7-2 with TRBJ1-4; 9 bases line up with TRBD1. This CDR3 is 14 amino acids long. Germline V gives CDR1 SGHTA, CDR2 FQGNSA. Germline trimming cut 5 bases from V and 8 bases from J; bases unmatched to any gene: 6. CDR3 in amino acids: CASSPRQGEEKLFF. In nucleotides, the CDR3 is TGTGCCAGCAGCCCAAGACAGGGGGAGGAAAAACTGTTTTTT.

The chain carries TRBV6-6 and TRBJ1-3; a weak D match, TRBD1 (5 bases). CDR1 is MNHNY, CDR2 SVGAGI, per germline (reference sequence). V was clipped by 6 bases and J by 4 bases, with 7 bases between them. This CDR3 has 12 residues. The CDR3 sequence is CASRGPGNTIYF. The CDR3 DNA is TGTGCCAGCAGGGGGCCAGGAAACACCATATATTTT.

This chain connects TRBV5-1 to TRBJ2-5; the D gene is possibly TRBD1 (6 bases). Judging by the DNA end, TRBJ2-7 fits better; the J call may be wrong. Per germline, CDR1 SGHRS and CDR2 YFSETQ. The CDR3 has 13 residues. The CDR3 is CASSLEQGYEQYF. The CDR3 DNA reads as TGCGCCAGCAGCTTAGAACAGGGCTACGAGCAGTACTTC.

J is TRBJ2-1 and V is TRBV5-4; unclear D gene. Trimming stripped 0 bases from V and 6 bases from J, with 10 bases between. This CDR3 spans 14 amino acids. Germline loops: CDR1 SGHNT, CDR2 YYREEE (reference sequence). The CDR3 nucleotides read TGTGCCAGCAGCTTGGGGCGGTCTAGCAATGAGCAGTTCTTC. It translates to CASSLGRSSNEQFF. Variable domain in full (rest from reference TRBV5-4 and TRBJ2-1): ETGVTQSPTHLIKTRGQQVTLRCSSQSGHNTVSWYQQALGQGPQFIFQYYREEENGRGNFPPRFSGLQFPNYSSELNVNALELDDSALYLCASSLGRSSNEQFFGPGTRLTVL.

The chain employs TRBV28 and TRBJ1-5; TRBD1 agrees at 7 bases. This CDR3 has 17 residues. J gave up 4 bases and V 6 bases, and 15 bases lay outside the gene matches. Germline V gene data show CDR1 as MDHEN and CDR2 as SYDVKM. The CDR3 here is CASSLGYRTGPNQPQHF. DNA for the CDR3: TGTGCCAGCAGCTTGGGGTACCGGACAGGCCCAAATCAGCCCCAGCATTTT.

This chain connects TRBV6-1 to TRBJ1-5; 9 bases are shared with TRBD1. This CDR3 is built from 14 residues. J gave up 2 bases and V 8 bases, and 4 bases lay outside the gene matches. CDR1 is MNHNS and CDR2 is SASEGT in the germline V gene. The CDR3 DNA is TGTGCCAGCCGGGGACAGGGTGGCAATCAGCCCCAGCATTTT. It translates to CASRGQGGNQPQHF.

The chain uses TRBV6-5 and TRBJ2-6, with 9 bases aligning to TRBD2. The trim removed 8 bases at V and 4 bases at J, leaving 3 bases unmatched. This CDR3 is 14 amino acids long. CDR1 and CDR2 from the germline V gene are MNHEY and SVGAGI. CDR3 in amino acids: CASGREGGANVLTF. DNA for the CDR3: TGTGCCAGCGGGCGGGAGGGCGGGGCCAACGTCCTGACTTTC.

The rearrangement joins TRBV7-9 to TRBJ2-5, with 15 bases matching TRBD2. Germline V gene data show CDR1 as SEHNR and CDR2 as FQNEAQ (reference sequence). After removal of 6 bases from V and 11 bases from J, the junction contained 10 bases not matched to a gene. This CDR3 region has 15 residues. CDR3 sequence: CASRPGTSGRWEQYF. The CDR3 nucleotides are TGTGCCAGCAGACCAGGGACTAGCGGGAGGTGGGAGCAGTACTTC.

This clone was observed once. The J gene is TRBJ2-1, the V gene TRBV5-5; D possibly corresponds to TRBD2 (6 bases). Trimming took off 1 base at V and 5 bases at J, with 16 bases between the two ends. The CDR3 runs 16 residues. The V gene's germline CDR1 is SGHKS and CDR2 YYEKEE (reference sequence). CDR3 sequence (DNA): TGTGCCAGCAGCTTGTACGGGGGAGTGGGAGACAATGAGCAGTTCTTC. This sequence encodes CASSLYGGVGDNEQFF.

The chain couples TRBV7-8 to TRBJ2-6; D gene ambiguous. The germline gives CDR1 SGHVS, CDR2 FQNEAQ. The germline V and J ends were trimmed by 8 bases and 1 base, with 6 bases remaining between them. The CDR3 spans 13 residues. The CDR3 loop is CASSISGANVLTF. In nucleotides, the CDR3 is TGTGCCAGCTCAATTTCTGGGGCCAACGTCCTGACTTTC.

By sample fraction, this clone is medium-sized. The germline gene is not matched at one end of the junction; a read error may be the cause. The V call is TRBV5-1, the J call TRBJ2-1, with D uncertain. The CDR3 length is 12 residues. Germline-derived CDR1 and CDR2 are SGHRS and YFSETQ. In nucleotides, the CDR3 is TGCGCCAGCAGCTTGGTGTACAGTGAGCAGTTCTTC. Its protein product is CASSLVYSEQFF. The whole variable domain, remainder taken from reference TRBV5-1 and TRBJ2-1, is KAGVTQTPRYLIKTRGQQVTLSCSPISGHRSVSWYQQTPGQGLQFLFEYFSETQRNKGNFPGRFSGRQFSNSRSEMNVSTLELGDSALYLCASSLVYSEQFFGPGTRLTVL.

The V call is TRBV6-6, the J call TRBJ2-7, with 7 bases fitting TRBD1. After removal of 4 bases from V and 4 bases from J, the junction contained 10 bases not matched to a gene. This CDR3 contains 15 residues. Germline CDR1 is MNHNY and CDR2 is SVGAGI (reference sequence). DNA for the CDR3: TGTGCCAGCAGTTCCCTCCGGGACAGATTTTACGAGCAGTACTTC. The encoded protein is CASSSLRDRFYEQYF.

In this sample, this clone turned up once. This chain joins TRBV6-1 and TRBJ2-7; D gene uncertain. The germline V gene has CDR1 MNHNS and CDR2 SASEGT. This CDR3 comprises 12 residues. Trimming took 7 bases from V and 1 from J, leaving 8 bases between them. The CDR3 sequence: CASILNSYEQYF. The DNA of the CDR3 is TGTGCCAGCATTCTAAATTCCTACGAGCAGTACTTC.

The genes are TRBV27 and TRBJ2-3; 7 bases match TRBD2. Losses at the gene ends were 4 bases for V and 5 bases for J; bases not matched to a gene: 12. CDR3 length equals 16 residues. In germline, CDR1 is MNHEY, CDR2 SMNVEV (reference sequence). The CDR3 nucleotides are TGTGCCAGCAGTTCCGATATGGCGGGAGCAATAGATACGCAGTATTTT. Protein: CASSSDMAGAIDTQYF.

The rearrangement links TRBV6-6 to TRBJ2-1; perhaps TRBD1 as D (5 bases). Trimming removed 3 bases at V and 9 bases at J, with 15 bases between. CDR3 size: 14 residues. The germline gives CDR1 MNHNY, CDR2 SVGAGI (reference sequence). CDR3 coding DNA: TGTGCCAGCAGTTATGGGCAGCGTGACAGTGAGCAGTTCTTC. Protein sequence: CASSYGQRDSEQFF.

The V and J genes are TRBV18 and TRBJ1-6, with D possibly being TRBD1 (6 bases). Trimming shortened V by 6 bases and J by 4 bases, and 16 bases separated the two germline ends. The CDR3 runs to 16 residues. Germline CDR1 is KGHSH and CDR2 is LQKENI. DNA for the CDR3: TGTGCCAGCTCCGAGACGACAGGACATTATAATTCACCCCTCCACTTT. Protein product: CASSETTGHYNSPLHF.

This clone has a handful of counts. V is TRBV7-2 and J is TRBJ2-7; 9 nucleotides match TRBD1. V gave up 5 bases and J gave up 0 bases; unmatched junction bases: 5. The V gene's germline CDR1 is SGHTA and CDR2 FQGNSA. The CDR3 sequence is 15 residues long. The CDR3: CASSIGQGSSYEQYF. The CDR3 DNA sequence: TGTGCCAGCAGCATAGGACAGGGGAGCTCCTACGAGCAGTACTTC.

CDR3 in amino acids: CASSQDEGGGADTQYF. The CDR3, as DNA: TGCGCCAGCAGCCAAGACGAAGGGGGAGGGGCAGATACGCAGTATTTT. This chain connects TRBV4-3 to TRBJ2-3; possible D gene TRBD2, 7 bases. There are 16 residues in the CDR3. The V gene lost 0 bases and the J gene lost 4 bases, with 14 bases spanning the gap. Germline loops: CDR1 LGHNA, CDR2 YSLEER.

The chain uses TRBV6-5 and TRBJ2-7; D perhaps matches TRBD2 (5 bases). V shed 8 bases and J shed 4 bases, with 18 bases lying between them. Germline CDR1 and CDR2: MNHEY and SVGAGI. The CDR3 loop spans 14 amino acids. CDR3 bases: TGTGCCAGCTTACTAGGACTGCGTAGGTACGAGCAGTACTTC. Protein product: CASLLGLRRYEQYF.

This clone was seen only once. The chain has TRBV7-2 and TRBJ2-3; TRBD1 matches at 7 bases. V lost 5 bases, J lost 3 bases, and 8 bases stayed unmatched. Germline V lookup: CDR1 SGHTA, CDR2 FQGNSA. The CDR3 runs 15 residues. The CDR3 DNA reads TGTGCCAGCAGCCGAATGACAGGGAGAACAGATACGCAGTATTTT. Amino acid sequence: CASSRMTGRTDTQYF.

A remark on this clone: One end of the junction fails to match germline, which may point to a read error. V usage is TRBV5-4 and J usage is TRBJ2-5; 7 bases map to TRBD1. CDR1 is SGHNT and CDR2 is YYREEE in the germline V gene (reference sequence). The CDR3 has 17 amino acids. For the CDR3, the DNA is TGTGTCAGCAGCTTGTGGGGGAAGGGGGACAGTAAAGAGACCCAGTACTTC. Its translation is CVSSLWGKGDSKETQYF.

The rearrangement uses TRBV29-1 and TRBJ2-5; 14 bases fit TRBD2. The DNA end is more similar to TRBJ2-7, so the J call may be wrong. The CDR3 spans 14 residues. Germline V gene data show CDR1 as SQVTM and CDR2 as ANQGSEA. This CDR3 is CSVAGTSGRYEQYF. CDR3 DNA: TGCAGCGTTGCCGGGACTAGCGGGAGATACGAGCAGTACTTC.

The chain joins TRBV7-2 to TRBJ1-2; 7 positions match TRBD1. Germline CDR1 SGHTA, CDR2 FQGNSA. This CDR3 is built from 14 residues. V gave up 5 bases and J gave up 0 bases; unmatched junction bases: 3. CDR3 bases: TGTGCCAGCAGCCGGGACAGTTCTAACTATGGCTACACCTTC. It is translated as CASSRDSSNYGYTF.

The gene calls are TRBV4-2 and TRBJ1-3, with 7 bases lining up with TRBD1. J gave up 0 bases and V 6 bases, and 2 bases lay outside the gene matches. This CDR3 has 14 residues. The germline gives CDR1 LGHNA, CDR2 YNFKEQ. Written as DNA, the CDR3 is TGTGCCAGCAGGCGGACAGGCTCTGGAAACACCATATATTTT. Amino acid sequence: CASRRTGSGNTIYF.

The chain has TRBV27 and TRBJ1-4, with D possibly TRBD1 on 6 matching bases. There are 13 residues in the CDR3. V lost 0 bases and J 13 bases, leaving 12 bases between the germline ends. CDR1 MNHEY and CDR2 SMNVEV come from the germline V gene (reference sequence). The CDR3 loop reads CASSLSGGTSLFF. The CDR3 DNA reads as TGTGCCAGCAGTTTATCAGGGGGAACGTCACTGTTTTTT.

This clone was seen a handful of times. The V gene is TRBV19, the J gene TRBJ1-1; D call uncertain. V lost 0 bases to trimming and J lost 2 bases, with 7 bases between them. CDR3 size: 14 residues. Germline-derived CDR1 and CDR2 are LNHDA and SQIVND (reference sequence). The DNA of the CDR3 is TGTGCCAGTAGTATAGATGGGCATAACACTGAAGCTTTCTTT. It is translated as CASSIDGHNTEAFF.

This clone has just a few counts. This chain uses TRBV4-3 with TRBJ1-1, with 11 nucleotides matching TRBD1. This CDR3 is 14 amino acids long. V trimming: 3 bases; J trimming: 4 bases; junction bases outside the gene matches: 1. Per germline, CDR1 LGHNA and CDR2 YSLEER. The CDR3 protein is CASSHGTGGTEAFF. The CDR3 nucleotides are TGCGCCAGCAGCCATGGGACAGGGGGCACTGAAGCTTTCTTT.

The chain is built from TRBV29-1 and TRBJ2-7; TRBD2 matches at 10 bases. Germline V gene data show CDR1 as SQVTM and CDR2 as ANQGSEA. The CDR3 covers 14 residues. J gave up 3 bases and V 5 bases, and 7 bases lay outside the gene matches. Here the CDR3 DNA reads TGCAGCGTTCGCACCAGCGGGAGGGGCTACGAGCAGTACTTC. This gives the protein CSVRTSGRGYEQYF.

The genes are TRBV19 and TRBJ2-2; tentatively, D is TRBD2 (6 bases). The ends were cut back, 5 bases at V and 6 bases at J, with 10 bases in the middle. Germline CDR1 reads LNHDA; CDR2 reads SQIVND (reference sequence). The CDR3 has 13 residues. DNA for the CDR3: TGTGCCAGTAGTGTCAGGAGGGCCGGGGAGCTGTTTTTT. Translated: CASSVRRAGELFF. The variable domain in full, with the rest retrieved from reference TRBV19 and TRBJ2-2, is DGGITQSPKYLFRKEGQNVTLSCEQNLNHDAMYWYRQDPGQGLRLIYYSQIVNDFQKGDIAEGYSVSREKKESFPLTVTSAQKNPTAFYLCASSVRRAGELFFGEGSRLTVL.

The chain links TRBV19 to TRBJ2-7, with TRBD2 matching 15 bases. V lost 7 bases to trimming and J lost 4 bases; unmatched junction nucleotides: 5. The V gene's germline CDR1 is LNHDA and CDR2 SQIVND (reference sequence). This CDR3 region has 15 residues. CDR3 sequence (DNA): TGTGCCAGTACGGGACTAGCGGGAGGTGCGTACGAGCAGTACTTC. Protein product: CASTGLAGGAYEQYF.